The present T cell receptor (beta chain) was sequenced within a study of blood T cell repertoires in COVID-19 (dated by TCRdb to 2020 to 2022). At the level of the whole study: Recovered participants in ImmuneRACE Cohort 3 were defined as having two consecutive negative NP/OP PCR tests, clearance from a healthcare professional, or resolution of symptoms. The repertoires were made available in a free public database intended to serve as a resource for research on the immune response to SARS-CoV-2. Nearly every sample came with metadata listing a de-identified subject ID, COVID-19 status, age in years and sex. Where available, HLA class I and class II types were obtained from metadata supplied by the sample provider rather than from assay-based typing. Subjects who had been exposed to COVID-19, were actively infected with it, or had recovered from it provided the deeply sampled blood TCRbeta repertoires that made up the dataset. The material from the prospective study consisted of cDNA or gDNA derived from T cells, B-cell-depleted T cells, or PBMCs. Samples came from the ongoing ImmuneRACE study (first 160 participants) plus 1,254 subjects from 6 global collaborators. The collaborator samples originated in the United States, Italy and Spain and spanned the acute and convalescent phases of COVID-19.

V was cut back by 4 bases and J by 5 bases, leaving a gap of 12 bases between them. Reading the germline V gene gives CDR1 SGHRS and CDR2 YFSETQ. The CDR3 starts with the cysteine, ends with the phenylalanine, and has 14 residues. Just the 42-base CDR3 DNA is kept, in frame starting at base 1. TCRbeta CDR3 regions were amplified from genomic DNA using the immunoSEQ Assay, a bias-controlled multiplex PCR. In the original analysis: Nucleated cell counts per sample were estimated from amplification of reference gene primers within the assay. To quantify the absolute abundance of each unique TCRbeta CDR3 rearrangement, sequence reads were collapsed and filtered. For each sample, productive Simpson clonality was calculated as the square root of Simpson's diversity index over productive rearrangements. The clones in this table, taken by TCRdb from immuneACCESS, are in-frame only. Not every clone is retained; where verified, under half of the shortfall comes from an unresolved V gene, and the cause of the rest is unknown. The V and J calls and clone size were taken over from that table, and D and trimming were inferred from the DNA. In this sample the table shows 350,000 to 450,000 clones, around 87% of which occur a single time. The top ten clonotypes cover roughly 2% of the sample.

With respect to this clone: This clone's antigen is unknown. Per-base qualities were not stored, and no clone one base away is much larger.

Participants in the prospective study were aged about 18 to 95 years, lived in some 24 United States geographic areas, and enrolled through a virtual design. To assign participants to cohorts, the prospective study relied on clinical history that participants themselves reported in a screening survey and a study questionnaire. Mobile phlebotomists in the prospective study collected whole blood, serum and a nasopharyngeal or oropharyngeal swab from every participant. Over an approximately 2-month period, participants in the prospective study had the option of providing additional blood draws and questionnaires. Before DNA extraction, blood samples from the prospective study were shipped at room temperature or frozen. The study at large found these results: Clinical and demographic metadata were provided uncurated, with the amount varying by source and participant.

The chain links TRBV5-1 with TRBJ2-2; a weak D assignment points to TRBD2 (5 bases agree). This clonotype originated in a man aged 40-49 years in a cohort exposed to, infected with or recovered from COVID-19 (not recorded which). Sequencing was done on a sample of PBMCs or T cells enriched from blood (not recorded which). Here the CDR3 is given as CASSLGRKTGELFF. The DNA is as follows: TGCGCCAGCAGCCTAGGGAGAAAAACCGGGGAGCTGTTTTTT. Joined to the reference TRBV5-1 and TRBJ2-2 proteins, this CDR3 gives the full variable domain: KAGVTQTPRYLIKTRGQQVTLSCSPISGHRSVSWYQQTPGQGLQFLFEYFSETQRNKGNFPGRFSGRQFSNSRSEMNVSTLELGDSALYLCASSLGRKTGELFFGEGSRLTVL.